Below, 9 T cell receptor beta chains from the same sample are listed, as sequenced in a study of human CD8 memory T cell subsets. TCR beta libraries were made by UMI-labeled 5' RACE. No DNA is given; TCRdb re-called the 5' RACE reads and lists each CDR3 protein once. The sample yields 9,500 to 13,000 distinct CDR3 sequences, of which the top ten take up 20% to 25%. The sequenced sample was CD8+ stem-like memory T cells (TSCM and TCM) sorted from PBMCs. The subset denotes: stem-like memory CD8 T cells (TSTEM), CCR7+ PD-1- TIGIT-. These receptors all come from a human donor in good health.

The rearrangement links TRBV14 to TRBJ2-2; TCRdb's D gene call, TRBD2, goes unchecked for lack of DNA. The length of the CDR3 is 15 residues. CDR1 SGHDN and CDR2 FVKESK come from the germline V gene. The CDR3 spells CASSRTSGNTGELFF.

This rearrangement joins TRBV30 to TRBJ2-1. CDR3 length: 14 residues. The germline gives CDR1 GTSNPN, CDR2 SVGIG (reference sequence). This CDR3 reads CAWRDRSSYNEQFF.

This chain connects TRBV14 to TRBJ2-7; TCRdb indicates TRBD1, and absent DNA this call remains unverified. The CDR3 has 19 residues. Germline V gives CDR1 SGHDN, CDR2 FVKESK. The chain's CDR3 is CASRQRGRKTLPFSYEQYF.

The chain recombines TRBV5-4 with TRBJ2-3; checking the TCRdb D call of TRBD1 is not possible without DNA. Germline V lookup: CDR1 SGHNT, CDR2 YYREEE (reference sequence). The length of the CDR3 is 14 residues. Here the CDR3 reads CASTLGVRTDTQYF.

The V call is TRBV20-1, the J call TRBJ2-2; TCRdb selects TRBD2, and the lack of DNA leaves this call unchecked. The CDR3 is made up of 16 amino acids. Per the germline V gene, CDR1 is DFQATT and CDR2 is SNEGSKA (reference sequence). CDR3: CSARETSGGDTGELFF.

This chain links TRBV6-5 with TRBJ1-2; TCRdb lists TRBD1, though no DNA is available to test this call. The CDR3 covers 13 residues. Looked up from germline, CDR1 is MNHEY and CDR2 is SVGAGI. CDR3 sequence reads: CASSYGTNYGYTF.

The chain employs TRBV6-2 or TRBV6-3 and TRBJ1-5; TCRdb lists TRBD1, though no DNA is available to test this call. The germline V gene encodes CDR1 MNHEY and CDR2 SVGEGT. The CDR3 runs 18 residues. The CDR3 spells CASSSSGTGGNSNQPQHF.

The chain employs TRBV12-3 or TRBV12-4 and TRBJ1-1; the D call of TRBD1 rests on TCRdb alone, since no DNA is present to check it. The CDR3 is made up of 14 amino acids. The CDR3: CASSLGAGYTEAFF.

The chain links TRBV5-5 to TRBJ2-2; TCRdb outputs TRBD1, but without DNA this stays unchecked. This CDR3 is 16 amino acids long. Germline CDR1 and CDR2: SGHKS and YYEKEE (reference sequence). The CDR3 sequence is CASSPGQIENTGELFF.